One and the same sample provided the 12 T cell receptor beta chains below, sequenced in a study of T cell responses to AZD1222 COVID-19 vaccine (dated by TCRdb to 2020 to 2022). The time point tag for this specimen amounts to: about 28 days (+/-7) after the second vaccine dose. Library generation was performed with the immunoSEQ multiplex PCR assay. Imported from immuneACCESS, the table was reduced by TCRdb to in-frame sequences with V and J called. These copies leave out some clones; in studies compared against another copy, an unresolved V gene accounts for under half, and the cause of the remainder is not known. The sample table contains more than 150,000 clones; only one count was recorded for around nine tenths of them. More than 1.5% of the sample belongs to the ten largest clones. The starting material was peripheral blood, obtained 28 days after the second AZD1222 dose. All receptors come from an adult who received the AZD1222 COVID-19 vaccine.

This clone was recorded once. The gene calls are TRBV4-2 and TRBJ2-3; 9 nucleotides match TRBD2. Germline V gene sequence: CDR1 LGHNA, CDR2 YNFKEQ. Unmatched junction bases numbered 2, after V lost 0 bases and J lost 4 bases. This CDR3 region has 15 residues. The CDR3 spells CASSQERGGPDTQYF. CDR3 nucleotides: TGTGCCAGCAGCCAAGAGCGGGGGGGCCCAGATACGCAGTATTTT.

The rearrangement joins TRBV19 to TRBJ1-2, with 9 positions matching TRBD1. Trimming cost V 4 bases and J 6 bases; bases outside gene matches: 3. The CDR3 covers 13 residues. Germline V gene lookup returns CDR1 LNHDA and CDR2 SQIVND (reference sequence). In nucleotides, the CDR3 is TGTGCCAGTAGTAGGGGGACAGGGAATGGCTACACCTTC. Translation: CASSRGTGNGYTF. Based on the CDR3 plus reference TRBV19 and TRBJ1-2, the full variable domain is DGGITQSPKYLFRKEGQNVTLSCEQNLNHDAMYWYRQDPGQGLRLIYYSQIVNDFQKGDIAEGYSVSREKKESFPLTVTSAQKNPTAFYLCASSRGTGNGYTFGSGTRLTVV.

This chain uses TRBV19 with TRBJ1-5; TRBD1 matches 12 bases. The germline V gene has CDR1 LNHDA and CDR2 SQIVND (reference sequence). The V and J ends lost 5 bases and 5 bases, in that order; junction bases with no gene match: 7. This CDR3 region has 16 residues. The CDR3 nucleotides are TGTGCCAGTAGTCTCCTGGGACAGGGGGCCCATCAGCCCCAGCATTTT. Encoded protein: CASSLLGQGAHQPQHF.

The chain's CDR3 is CASSRGTSGAQETQYF. CDR3 coding DNA: TGTGCCAGCAGCCGTGGGACTAGCGGGGCCCAAGAGACCCAGTACTTC. This chain uses TRBV7-7 with TRBJ2-5; 13 bases line up with TRBD2. V lost 5 bases, J lost 1 base, and 4 bases stayed unmatched. The V gene's germline CDR1 is SSHAT and CDR2 FNYEAQ (reference sequence). This CDR3 has 16 residues.

V gene TRBV5-1 combines with J gene TRBJ1-3; 8 bases agree with TRBD1. Losses at the gene ends were 4 bases for V and 0 bases for J; bases not matched to a gene: 6. Germline CDR1 and CDR2: SGHRS and YFSETQ. CDR3 size: 16 residues. The CDR3 region has the DNA TGCGCCAGCAGCCCACAGGGGGTACTCTCTGGAAACACCATATATTTT. It translates to CASSPQGVLSGNTIYF.

This sequence joins TRBV3-1 (or the pseudogene TRBV3-2) and TRBJ1-4; D may be TRBD1 (5 bases). The V and J ends lost 4 bases and 7 bases respectively, with 13 bases between them. CDR1 is LGHDT and CDR2 is YNNKEL in the germline V gene (reference sequence). The CDR3 consists of 14 residues. The DNA for the CDR3 is TGTGCCAGCAGCCTAAGATGGGGGGGTGAAAAACTGTTTTTT. Its translation is CASSLRWGGEKLFF.

The rearrangement joins TRBV7-9 to TRBJ2-3; D is unclear. The V and J ends lost 5 bases and 5 bases respectively, with 11 bases between them. CDR1 is SEHNR and CDR2 is FQNEAQ in the germline V gene (reference sequence). The CDR3 is 13 residues long. Here the CDR3 DNA reads TGTGCCAGCAGCCCCTCCATGAGAGATACGCAGTATTTT. The encoded protein is CASSPSMRDTQYF. The full variable domain, its missing parts supplied by reference TRBV7-9 and TRBJ2-3, is DTGVSQNPRHKITKRGQNVTFRCDPISEHNRLYWYRQTLGQGPEFLTYFQNEAQLEKSRLLSDRFSAERPKGSFSTLEIQRTEQGDSAMYLCASSPSMRDTQYFGPGTRLTVL.

The chain uses TRBV19 and TRBJ2-7; 13 nucleotides agree with TRBD2. The ends lost 7 bases at V and 1 base at J; junction bases unmatched: 4. The CDR3 runs 15 residues. Germline CDR1 and CDR2: LNHDA and SQIVND (reference sequence). CDR3 nucleotides: TGTGCCAGTACGACTAGCGGGGGGCCTTCCTACGAGCAGTACTTC. Residues: CASTTSGGPSYEQYF. Supplemented by reference TRBV19 and TRBJ2-7, the full variable domain reads DGGITQSPKYLFRKEGQNVTLSCEQNLNHDAMYWYRQDPGQGLRLIYYSQIVNDFQKGDIAEGYSVSREKKESFPLTVTSAQKNPTAFYLCASTTSGGPSYEQYFGPGTRLTVT.

With respect to this clone: The same CDR3 also results from other DNA sequences found in this sample. The chain has TRBV7-2 and TRBJ1-5, with no clear D. Trimming cost V 2 bases and J 2 bases, with 4 bases left between them. CDR3 length: 13 amino acids. Germline loops: CDR1 SGHTA, CDR2 FQGNSA. The CDR3 loop is CASSLQGNQPQHF. The CDR3 DNA reads TGTGCCAGCAGCTTACAGGGCAATCAGCCCCAGCATTTT.

The chain uses TRBV7-9 and TRBJ1-1; no clear D gene. This CDR3 comprises 12 residues. CDR1 SEHNR and CDR2 FQNEAQ come from the germline V gene (reference sequence). Trimming removed 8 bases at V and 1 base at J, with 8 bases between. The CDR3 DNA sequence: TGTGCCAGCGGGCAGGCGAACACTGAAGCTTTCTTT. Amino acid sequence: CASGQANTEAFF.

This clone was recorded only once. The chain carries TRBV20-1 and TRBJ2-5; D gene uncertain. Trimming removed 5 bases from V and 1 base from J, with 5 bases in between. This CDR3 has 11 amino acids. In germline, CDR1 is DFQATT, CDR2 SNEGSKA (reference sequence). The CDR3 DNA reads as TGCAGTGCTCGCCCCCAAGAGACCCAGTACTTC. Amino acid sequence: CSARPQETQYF.

The chain links TRBV4-3 to TRBJ2-2; D unresolved. V was clipped by 2 bases and J by 7 bases, with 8 bases between them. The germline V gene has CDR1 LGHNA and CDR2 YSLEER. This CDR3 contains 13 residues. CDR3 nucleotides: TGCGCCAGCAGCCAATATTTCAACGGGGAGCTGTTTTTT. As protein: CASSQYFNGELFF.